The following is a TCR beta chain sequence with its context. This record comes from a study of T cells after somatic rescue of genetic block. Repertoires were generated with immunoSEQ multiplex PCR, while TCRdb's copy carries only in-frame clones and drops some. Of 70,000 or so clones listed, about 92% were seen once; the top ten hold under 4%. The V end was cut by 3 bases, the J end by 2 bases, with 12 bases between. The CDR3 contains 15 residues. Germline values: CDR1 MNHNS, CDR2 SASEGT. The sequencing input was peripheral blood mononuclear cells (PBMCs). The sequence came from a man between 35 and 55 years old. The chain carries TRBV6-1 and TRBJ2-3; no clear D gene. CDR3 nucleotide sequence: TGTGCCAGCAGTGATTCAGGACCCAACACAGATACGCAGTATTTT. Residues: CASSDSGPNTDTQYF.